This is a list of T cell receptor beta chains from one sample in a study of tumor-infiltrating lymphocytes in primary liver carcinoma. TCRdb itself ran the multiplex PCR reads through MiXCR, one entry per CDR3 protein. The table has 90,000 to 100,000 distinct CDR3 sequences, about 70% seen once; the top ten hold 9.5% to 10%. Sequenced sample: liver tumor tissue from sampling region 5. These receptors originate from a woman aged 60-75 years with primary liver carcinoma and hepatitis B virus infection. The CDR3 runs from the conserved cysteine through the conserved F or W. Each record gives: J gene, D gene, clone size, V gene, CDR3 protein, CDR3 DNA. The D gene is left open where the match is weak. Size is stated for part of the rows, as once, few or many counts, or as a class when the clone is expanded.

>TRBJ1-6|.|.|TRBV7-9
CVNSWGRDSPLHF
TGTGTCAACAGCTGGGGCAGGGATTCACCCCTCCACTTT
>TRBJ2-1|TRBD2|.|TRBV12-3/TRBV12-4
CDNTLGLAGLNEQFF
TGTGACAACACTTTGGGGCTAGCGGGACTCAATGAGCAGTTCTTC
>TRBJ2-5|.|many|TRBV5-1
CASSLTQDHQETQYF
TGCGCCAGCAGCTTGACTCAAGACCACCAAGAGACCCAGTACTTC
>TRBJ2-1|.|.|TRBV5-1
CVSSVGSLARAGNEQFF
TGCGTCAGCAGCGTGGGCTCCCTAGCGAGAGCTGGTAATGAGCAGTTCTTC
>TRBJ2-5|.|.|TRBV2
CASSGGGGQETHYF
TGTGCCAGCAGTGGCGGAGGGGGCCAAGAGACCCATTACTTC
>TRBJ2-1|.|.|TRBV11-2
CASCSFGGNEQFF
TGTGCCAGCTGCTCCTTTGGGGGCAATGAGCAGTTCTTC
>TRBJ2-2|TRBD2|.|TRBV6-1
CASGDGRATGELFF
TGTGCCAGTGGTGACGGGAGGGCCACCGGGGAGCTGTTTTTT
>TRBJ2-5|TRBD1|.|TRBV4-1
CASAPAGRNRGPRETQYF
TGTGCCAGCGCTCCCGCGGGCCGTAACAGGGGGCCTCGAGAGACCCAGTACTTC
>TRBJ2-5|.|.|TRBV2
CASRADPFGETQNF
TGTGCCAGCAGGGCCGACCCATTTGGGGAGACCCAGAACTTC
>TRBJ1-1|.|.|TRBV11-2
CASSPGQLLNTEASF
TGTGCCAGCAGCCCAGGACAGCTACTGAACACTGAAGCTTCCTTT
>TRBJ2-7|TRBD2|.|TRBV28
CASSLHGGRVLHEQYF
TGTGCCAGCAGCCTCCACGGGGGGAGGGTTCTACACGAGCAGTACTTC
>TRBJ1-5|.|.|TRBV28
CASTPGSRGHSQHF
TGTGCCAGCACTCCGGGGTCGCGGGGGCATTCCCAGCATTTT
>TRBJ2-7|.|.|TRBV11-2
CASSRVTDPYKQYF
TGTGCCAGCAGCCGGGTGACAGATCCCTACAAGCAGTACTTC
>TRBJ1-1|TRBD1|.|TRBV11-1
CASSQGQKNTEAFF
TGTGCCAGCAGCCAGGGACAGAAGAACACTGAAGCTTTCTTT
>TRBJ2-5|.|.|TRBV11-3
CASNLGGSQEIQYF
TGTGCCAGCAACTTAGGTGGGTCCCAAGAGATCCAGTACTTC
>TRBJ2-1|.|.|TRBV11-3
CTSNLTAAARGEQFF
TGTACCAGCAACTTGACAGCGGCTGCCCGGGGTGAGCAGTTCTTC
>TRBJ2-3|.|.|TRBV12-3/TRBV12-4
CASRRVSGIIDTQYF
TGTGCCAGCAGGCGGGTTAGCGGAATCATAGATACGCAGTATTTT
>TRBJ2-2|.|once|TRBV2
CASRMDPTGELFF
TGTGCCAGCAGAATGGACCCTACCGGGGAGCTGTTTTTT
>TRBJ1-1|TRBD1|many|TRBV5-5
CASSPRTGDDTEAFF
TGTGCCAGCAGCCCGCGGACAGGGGACGACACTGAAGCTTTCTTT
>TRBJ2-5|TRBD1|.|TRBV29-1
CSVGYGGQGLETQYF
TGCAGCGTAGGTTATGGGGGACAGGGTCTAGAGACCCAGTACTTC
>TRBJ2-7|TRBD2|many|TRBV10-2
CASCRLASTYEQYF
TGCGCCAGCTGCAGACTAGCGTCCACCTACGAGCAGTACTTC
>TRBJ1-6|.|many|TRBV6-1
CASSELYSPLHF
TGTGCCAGCAGTGAACTGTATTCACCCCTCCACTTT
>TRBJ2-7|.|many|TRBV30
CAWRSGPSYEQYF
TGTGCCTGGAGGTCAGGTCCCTCCTACGAGCAGTACTTC
>TRBJ2-3|TRBD2|many|TRBV12-3/TRBV12-4
CASSAGTSGREDTQYF
TGTGCCAGCAGCGCCGGGACTAGCGGGAGAGAGGATACGCAGTATTTT
>TRBJ1-3|.|.|TRBV6-6
CASSYSMGSVRSAIYF
TGTGCCAGCAGTTACTCGATGGGTAGTGTTCGAAGCGCCATATATTTT
>TRBJ1-3|.|.|TRBV29-1
CSVGPTVSGNSIYF
TGCAGCGTTGGACCGACAGTCTCTGGAAACTCCATATATTTT
>TRBJ2-5|TRBD2|many|TRBV28
CASSLWGEGKTQYF
TGTGCCAGCAGTTTATGGGGGGAGGGAAAGACCCAGTACTTC
>TRBJ2-1|.|many|TRBV7-9
CASSLGLSHNEQFF
TGTGCCAGCAGCTTAGGACTATCCCACAATGAGCAGTTCTTC
>TRBJ2-1|TRBD1|.|TRBV12-3/TRBV12-4
CAGSSSGQGMVREQFF
TGTGCGGGCAGTTCCTCCGGACAGGGAATGGTTAGGGAGCAGTTCTTC
>TRBJ2-3|.|.|TRBV9
CASSQQDERFTDTQYF
TGTGCCAGCAGCCAGCAGGATGAGCGGTTCACAGATACGCAGTATTTT
>TRBJ2-7|.|.|TRBV6-1
CVSSGSFEGYEQYF
TGTGTCAGCAGTGGATCTTTCGAGGGGTACGAGCAGTACTTC
>TRBJ2-7|.|few|TRBV6-5
CARRLPGPGYEQYF
TGTGCCAGGAGACTACCGGGACCGGGCTACGAACAGTACTTC
>TRBJ1-5|.|.|TRBV28
CASSLRGRHYSNQPQHF
TGTGCCAGTAGTTTGAGGGGACGGCATTATAGCAATCAGCCCCAGCATTTT
>TRBJ1-5|TRBD1|.|TRBV12-3/TRBV12-4
CASSSGQGNRPQHF
TGTGCCAGCAGTTCCGGACAGGGCAATCGGCCCCAGCATTTT
>TRBJ1-2|.|once|TRBV29-1
CSVGTYEGSYGNTF
TGCAGCGTTGGAACCTATGAAGGTTCCTATGGCAACACCTTC
>TRBJ2-1|.|.|TRBV5-4
CASSPGPGSSYNEQFF
TGTGCCAGCAGCCCGGGGCCGGGGAGCTCCTACAATGAGCAGTTCTTC
>TRBJ1-1|.|.|TRBV11-3
CGNSQGLQNTEAFF
TGTGGCAACAGCCAAGGACTCCAAAACACTGAAGCTTTCTTT
>TRBJ2-5|TRBD2|.|TRBV11-2
CVSSFSGRKEAQYF
TGTGTCAGCAGCTTCAGCGGGAGGAAAGAGGCTCAGTACTTC
>TRBJ2-1|TRBD2|.|TRBV4-1
CASNLGVGLAGVDEQLF
TGCGCCAGCAACCTCGGAGTGGGTCTAGCGGGAGTTGATGAGCAGCTCTTC
>TRBJ2-2|.|few|TRBV2
CASRGVVTGELFF
TGTGCCAGCAGGGGTGTTGTCACCGGGGAGCTGTTTTTT
>TRBJ1-1|TRBD1|many|TRBV4-2
CASSPGQLNTEAFF
TGTGCCAGCAGCCCGGGACAGCTGAACACTGAAGCTTTCTTT
>TRBJ1-5|TRBD1|once|TRBV6-6
CSSRGRGNQPQHF
TGTTCCAGCAGGGGGAGAGGCAATCAGCCCCAGCATTTT
>TRBJ1-2|.|.|TRBV10-3
CAISEYKLKGNYGYTF
TGTGCCATCAGTGAGTACAAATTGAAAGGAAACTATGGCTACACCTTC
>TRBJ2-7|.|once|TRBV6-1
CANSEVASGNYEQYF
.
>TRBJ2-2|.|.|TRBV4-1
CVGSQVDMGFPTGELFF
TGCGTCGGCAGCCAAGTAGACATGGGATTTCCGACCGGGGAACTGTTTTTT
>TRBJ2-7|.|.|TRBV11-2
CASSRAEGLGEQYF
TGTGCCAGCAGCCGTGCGGAAGGTCTAGGCGAGCAGTACTTC
>TRBJ2-1|.|.|TRBV11-3
CASRSRGARTMGDEQFF
TGTGCCAGCAGGTCCAGGGGGGCGCGGACCATGGGCGATGAACAGTTCTTC
>TRBJ1-5|.|.|TRBV11-2
CASSLEPVASQQF
TGTGCCAGCAGCTTAGAACCAGTAGCATCCCAGCAGTTT